One sample yielded the 8 T cell receptor beta chains listed below, sequenced in a study of T-cell memory formation after mild COVID-19. TCRdb re-called the 5' RACE reads with MiXCR, one entry per CDR3 protein. The table lists 540,000 or so distinct CDR3 sequences, roughly 20% of them singletons. The material sequenced was PBMCs or a T cell subset sorted from them (not recorded which). These receptors were obtained from an adult woman who had mild COVID-19 (a few samples of this study predate the infection). Cell type and time point are not known.

This clonotype was detected only a few times. The chain is built from TRBV7-9 and TRBJ2-7; 11 bases map to TRBD1. This CDR3 comprises 16 residues. The ends lost 0 bases at V and 5 bases at J; junction bases unmatched: 6. Germline loops: CDR1 SEHNR, CDR2 FQNEAQ (reference sequence). CDR3 sequence (DNA): TGTGCCAGCAGCTTAGCCGGGACAGGGGGATTCCACGAGCAGTACTTC. Amino acid sequence: CASSLAGTGGFHEQYF.

The chain carries TRBV4-1 and TRBJ1-2; tentatively, D is TRBD1 (6 bases). Germline loops: CDR1 MGHRA, CDR2 YSYEKL. Trimming took off 4 bases at V and 4 bases at J, with 28 bases between the two ends. The CDR3 has 19 amino acids. The CDR3 DNA sequence: TGCGCCAGCAGCCGGATAATCGTCGGACAGACATTAAGTGTCTATGGCTACACCTTC. As protein: CASSRIIVGQTLSVYGYTF.

A few counts support this clonotype. The chain combines TRBV12-3 or TRBV12-4 with TRBJ1-1, with 8 bases lining up with TRBD1. V shed 5 bases, J shed 4 bases, and the junction held 6 bases outside the gene matches. The CDR3 has 14 amino acids. In DNA, the CDR3 is TGTGCCAGCAGTCCGGGACAGGCCTCCACTGAAGCTTTCTTT. Protein: CASSPGQASTEAFF.

The genes are TRBV4-1 and TRBJ2-7; either TRBD1 or TRBD2 may fit D (5 bases each). V dropped 3 bases and J dropped 5 bases, with 23 bases sitting between them. Germline assignment: CDR1 MGHRA and CDR2 YSYEKL. The CDR3 extends over 17 amino acids. CDR3: CASSHGTLGTPLDEQYF. In DNA form, the CDR3 reads TGCGCCAGCAGCCACGGCACCCTCGGGACGCCGCTGGACGAGCAGTACTTC.

Details on this clonotype: A far bigger clonotype differs at one base, so this is likely a read error. This chain uses TRBV6-5 with TRBJ1-1; 7 bases are shared with TRBD1. Germline trimming cut 8 bases from V and 1 base from J; bases unmatched to any gene: 4. The germline V gene has CDR1 MNHEY and CDR2 SVGAGI. CDR3 length: 13 residues. CDR3 sequence: CASCRTGNTEAFF. CDR3 bases: TGTGCCAGCTGCCGGACAGGGAACACTGAAGCTTTCTTT.

This clonotype was found once. The rearrangement joins TRBV7-2 to TRBJ1-1; no definite D call. The CDR3 totals 14 residues. The ends were cut back, 5 bases at V and 1 base at J, with 11 bases in the middle. Germline V gene lookup returns CDR1 SGHTA and CDR2 FQGNSA. The CDR3 DNA reads TGTGCCAGCAGCCCGAGGAGTCCGAACACTGAAGCTTTCTTT. Its translation: CASSPRSPNTEAFF.

The chain recombines TRBV7-6 with TRBJ2-1; no reliable D call. Trimming took 0 bases from V and 7 from J, leaving 13 bases between them. This CDR3 comprises 15 residues. Per germline, CDR1 SGHVS and CDR2 FNYEAQ. The CDR3 reads CASSLAGGDINEQFF. The CDR3 nucleotides read TGTGCCAGCAGCTTAGCGGGCGGTGATATTAATGAGCAGTTCTTC.

About this clonotype itself: One end of the junction is discordant with germline, which a read error may explain. The DNA for the CDR3 is TGTGCAAGCAAGTCTATCACCAAGGACCACAATGAGCAGTTCTTC. Translating it yields CASKSITKDHNEQFF. V and J are TRBV2 and TRBJ2-1, with D unresolved. The CDR3 loop spans 15 amino acids. The germline V gene has CDR1 SNHLY and CDR2 FYNNEI.